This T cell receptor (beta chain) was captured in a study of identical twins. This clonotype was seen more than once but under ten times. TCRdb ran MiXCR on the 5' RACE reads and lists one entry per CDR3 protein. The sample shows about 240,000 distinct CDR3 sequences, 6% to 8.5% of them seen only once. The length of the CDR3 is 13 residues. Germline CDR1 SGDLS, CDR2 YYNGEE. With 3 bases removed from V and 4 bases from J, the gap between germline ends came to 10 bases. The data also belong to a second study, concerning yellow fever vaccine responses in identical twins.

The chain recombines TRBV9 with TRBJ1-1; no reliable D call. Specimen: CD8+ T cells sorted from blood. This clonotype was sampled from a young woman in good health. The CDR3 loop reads CASSALESTEAFF. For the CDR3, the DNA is TGTGCCAGCAGCGCACTCGAATCCACTGAAGCTTTCTTT.